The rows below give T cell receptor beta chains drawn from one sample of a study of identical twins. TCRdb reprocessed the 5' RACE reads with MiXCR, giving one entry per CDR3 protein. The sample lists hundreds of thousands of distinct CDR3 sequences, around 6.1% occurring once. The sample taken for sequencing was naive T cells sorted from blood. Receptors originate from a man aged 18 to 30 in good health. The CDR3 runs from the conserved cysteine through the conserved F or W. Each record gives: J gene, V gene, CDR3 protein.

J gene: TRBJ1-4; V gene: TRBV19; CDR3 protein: CASQETRNRVLGEKLFF
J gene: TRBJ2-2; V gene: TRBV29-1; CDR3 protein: CSVAGLASAGELFF
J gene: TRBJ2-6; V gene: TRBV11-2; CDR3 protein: CASSALQGARYGANVLTF
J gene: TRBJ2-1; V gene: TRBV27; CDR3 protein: CASSFLTSGRVYNEQFF
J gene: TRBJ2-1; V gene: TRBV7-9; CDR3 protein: CASSLPQIAYEQFF
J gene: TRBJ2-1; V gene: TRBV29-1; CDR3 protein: CSYGTSGRNEQFF
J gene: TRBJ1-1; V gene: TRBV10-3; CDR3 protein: CAISDGWGGNTEAFF
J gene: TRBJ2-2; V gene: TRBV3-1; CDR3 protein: CASSQISGLNTGELFF
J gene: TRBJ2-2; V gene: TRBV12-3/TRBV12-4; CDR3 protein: CASSRVESGELFF
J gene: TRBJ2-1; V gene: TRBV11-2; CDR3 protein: CASSPREQFF
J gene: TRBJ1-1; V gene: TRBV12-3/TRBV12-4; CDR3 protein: CASSWGGDTEAFF
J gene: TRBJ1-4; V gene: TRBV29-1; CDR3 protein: CSVGLHMGEKLFF
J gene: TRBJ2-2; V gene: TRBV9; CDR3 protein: CASRRENTGELFF
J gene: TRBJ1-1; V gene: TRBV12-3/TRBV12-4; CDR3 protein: CASSLNIGGTEAFF
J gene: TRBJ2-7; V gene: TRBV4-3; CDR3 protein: CASSQAGGGAIYEQYF
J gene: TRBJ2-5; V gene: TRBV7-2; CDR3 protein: CASSFDRGRTETQYF
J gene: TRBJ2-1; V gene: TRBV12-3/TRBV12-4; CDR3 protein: CASSSGSDYNEQFF
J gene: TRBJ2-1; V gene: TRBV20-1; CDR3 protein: CSARDLGSSRELRFF
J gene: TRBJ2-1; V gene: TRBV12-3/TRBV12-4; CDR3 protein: CASSLLRGPYEQFF
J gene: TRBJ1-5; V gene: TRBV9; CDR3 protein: CASSVSPPGTEHF
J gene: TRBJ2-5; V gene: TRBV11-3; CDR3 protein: CATKREVGETQYF
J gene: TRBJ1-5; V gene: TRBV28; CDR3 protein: CASSRPHSNQPQHF
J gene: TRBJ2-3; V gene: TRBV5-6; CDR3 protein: CASSLEHPGLAPTDTQYF
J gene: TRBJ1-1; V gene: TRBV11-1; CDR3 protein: CASSIRGGERLADTEAFF
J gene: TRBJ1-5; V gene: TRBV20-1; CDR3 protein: CSVELGGRGNQPQHF
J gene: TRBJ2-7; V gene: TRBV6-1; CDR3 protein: CASSEGPGAAYEQYF
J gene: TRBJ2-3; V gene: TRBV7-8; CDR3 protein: CASSLGDRGLGDTQYF
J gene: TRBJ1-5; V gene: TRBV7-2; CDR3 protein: CASSLEEGRGNQPQHF
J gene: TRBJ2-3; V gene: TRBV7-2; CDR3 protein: CASSRRELTRLTDTQYF
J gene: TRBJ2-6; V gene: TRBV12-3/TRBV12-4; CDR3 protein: CASLAGVDGANVLTF